The T cell receptor (beta chain) described here comes from a study of Graves' ophthalmopathy and Graves' hyperthyroidism. Study findings and constraints: Most thyroid clonotypes with frequency above 0.001 were detected in blood too.

As the template, RNA transcripts were used to amplify TCR beta CDR3 regions. HTBI-primed first-round RT-PCR preceded second-round multiplex PCR. One entry per CDR3 protein, called by TCRdb with MiXCR from the multiplex PCR reads. Counted here are roughly 600,000 distinct CDR3 sequences, approximately 35% occurring once; the ten biggest clones make up about 4.2%. Enrolled hyperthyroidism patients had a new diagnosis, a duration under 2 months, and an age of 18 to 65. Other autoimmune disease, uncontrolled infection, pregnancy and lactation led to exclusion. Germline V gene data show CDR1 as MGHDK and CDR2 as SYGVNS. V was clipped by 3 bases and J by 7 bases; unmatched bases: 9. The length of the CDR3 is 14 residues. As regards this clonotype: Its antigen is undetermined.

This chain connects TRBV25-1 to TRBJ2-7; 7 bases line up with TRBD1. Sequenced sample: peripheral blood or thyroid tissue (not recorded which). This sequence was found in an adult man with Graves' hyperthyroidism. CDR3 sequence (DNA): TGTGCCAGCAGTGATCCGGGACAGTACAATGAGCAGTACTTC. It specifies CASSDPGQYNEQYF.